This is a list of T cell receptor beta chains from one sample in a study of OX40 agonist ivuxolimab in advanced cancers. Measured with immunoSEQ multiplex PCR; TCRdb has only the in-frame clones, and not every one. The sample consists of 60,000 to 70,000 clones, 91% of them appearing once. The input for sequencing was CD4+ or CD8+ T cells sorted from blood, taken in a trial of the OX40 agonist ivuxolimab. The receptors were gathered from an adult with an advanced solid tumor such as melanoma, head and neck, liver or kidney cancer. Both conserved end residues are part of each CDR3. A D gene is named only where the DNA matches it firmly. Expanded clones get a size class; other rows say once, few or many, or leave the size out.

CDR3: CASRLAGVSYNEQFF
DNA: TGTGCCAGCAGGTTAGCGGGAGTGTCCTACAATGAGCAGTTCTTC
V: TRBV28
length: 15
D: TRBD2
J: TRBJ2-1
size: -

CDR3: CASQNWDSGANVLTF
DNA: TGTGCCAGCCAAAATTGGGATTCTGGGGCCAACGTCCTGACTTTC
V: TRBV7-9
length: 15
D: -
J: TRBJ2-6
size: -

CDR3: CASSYFLGGAEAFF
DNA: TGTGCCAGCAGTTACTTCTTGGGGGGGGCTGAAGCTTTCTTT
V: TRBV6-5
length: 14
D: -
J: TRBJ1-1
size: -

CDR3: CASSPGGGQSPLHF
DNA: TGTGCCAGCAGCCCAGGGGGAGGGCAATCACCCCTCCACTTT
V: TRBV7-9
length: 14
D: TRBD1
J: TRBJ1-6
size: -

CDR3: CASKGGGGYGYTF
DNA: TGTGCCAGCAAGGGGGGGGGAGGCTATGGCTACACCTTC
V: TRBV2
length: 13
D: -
J: TRBJ1-2
size: -

CDR3: CASSEWGDTEAFF
DNA: TGCGCCAGCAGTGAGTGGGGTGACACTGAAGCTTTCTTT
V: TRBV10-2
length: 13
D: -
J: TRBJ1-1
size: -

CDR3: CASSVVDKNTEAFF
DNA: TGTGCCAGCAGCGTAGTAGACAAGAACACTGAAGCTTTCTTT
V: TRBV9
length: 14
D: -
J: TRBJ1-1
size: -

CDR3: CASNERVAGYNEQFF
DNA: TGTGCCAGTAACGAAAGGGTCGCGGGTTACAATGAGCAGTTCTTC
V: TRBV19
length: 15
D: -
J: TRBJ2-1
size: once

CDR3: CASTDGQGTNQPQHF
DNA: TGTGCCAGTACCGACGGACAGGGCACCAATCAGCCCCAGCATTTT
V: TRBV19
length: 15
D: TRBD1
J: TRBJ1-5
size: -

CDR3: CASSPGTGADTQYF
DNA: TGTGCCAGCAGTCCCGGGACAGGGGCAGATACGCAGTATTTT
V: TRBV27
length: 14
D: TRBD1
J: TRBJ2-3
size: -

CDR3: CASSFEGTDTQYF
DNA: TGTGCCAGCAGCTTTGAGGGGACAGATACGCAGTATTTT
V: TRBV7-3
length: 13
D: -
J: TRBJ2-3
size: -

CDR3: CASSPRQGRSEQYF
DNA: TGTGCCAGCAGCCCTAGACAGGGCCGGAGCGAGCAGTACTTC
V: TRBV7-9
length: 14
D: TRBD1
J: TRBJ2-7
size: -

CDR3: CASSILRTTYNEQFF
DNA: TGTGCCAGTAGTATCTTGCGGACGACATACAATGAGCAGTTCTTC
V: TRBV19
length: 15
D: -
J: TRBJ2-1
size: -

CDR3: CASSQTSGTTDTQYF
DNA: TGCGCCAGCAGCCAAACTAGCGGGACCACAGATACGCAGTATTTT
V: TRBV4-1
length: 15
D: TRBD2
J: TRBJ2-3
size: -

CDR3: CASSTSDYPYEQYF
DNA: TGTGCCAGCAGCACATCTGACTATCCCTACGAGCAGTACTTC
V: TRBV11-2
length: 14
D: -
J: TRBJ2-7
size: -

CDR3: CSATMGGTAKNIQYF
DNA: TGCAGCGCCACCATGGGCGGGACAGCCAAAAACATTCAGTACTTC
V: TRBV29-1
length: 15
D: -
J: TRBJ2-4
size: -

CDR3: CASSQLGQGHYEQYF
DNA: TGTGCCAGCAGCCAACTGGGACAGGGCCACTACGAGCAGTACTTC
V: TRBV11-2
length: 15
D: TRBD1
J: TRBJ2-7
size: -

CDR3: CASSQALLAVTDTQYF
DNA: TGCGCCAGCAGCCAAGCGCTACTAGCGGTCACAGATACGCAGTATTTT
V: TRBV4-1
length: 16
D: TRBD2
J: TRBJ2-3
size: -

CDR3: CASSLVMGLNTGELFF
DNA: TGTGCCAGCAGCTTAGTTATGGGATTGAACACCGGGGAGCTGTTTTTT
V: TRBV7-6
length: 16
D: -
J: TRBJ2-2
size: -

CDR3: CASGHSAAYEQYF
DNA: TGTGCCAGCGGCCATTCGGCGGCCTACGAGCAGTACTTC
V: TRBV27
length: 13
D: -
J: TRBJ2-7
size: -

CDR3: CASSVVDRGADTQYF
DNA: TGTGCCAGCAGCGTAGTTGACAGGGGGGCAGATACGCAGTATTTT
V: TRBV9
length: 15
D: TRBD1
J: TRBJ2-3
size: -

CDR3: CASSSRGGQPQHF
DNA: TGTGCCAGCAGCTCCAGGGGAGGGCAGCCCCAGCATTTT
V: TRBV13
length: 13
D: -
J: TRBJ1-5
size: -

CDR3: CASSQGHNEQFF
DNA: TGTGCCAGCAGCCAAGGACACAATGAGCAGTTCTTC
V: TRBV7-7
length: 12
D: -
J: TRBJ2-1
size: -

CDR3: CASSLGAGAYNEQFF
DNA: TGTGCCAGCAGCCTCGGGGCAGGCGCCTACAATGAGCAGTTCTTC
V: TRBV27
length: 15
D: -
J: TRBJ2-1
size: -

CDR3: CASSPEGQLNQPQHF
DNA: TGTGCCAGCAGCCCCGAGGGACAGCTCAATCAGCCCCAGCATTTT
V: TRBV4-2
length: 15
D: TRBD1
J: TRBJ1-5
size: -

CDR3: CASSPRQGEAFF
DNA: TGTGCCAGCAGCCCGAGACAGGGGGAAGCTTTCTTT
V: TRBV6-5
length: 12
D: TRBD1
J: TRBJ1-1
size: -

CDR3: CASSPLANEQFF
DNA: TGTGCCAGCTCCCCCCTAGCGAATGAGCAGTTCTTC
V: TRBV27
length: 12
D: -
J: TRBJ2-1
size: -

CDR3: CASSEPRVKNTEAFF
DNA: TGTGCCAGTAGTGAGCCGCGAGTTAAGAACACTGAAGCTTTCTTT
V: TRBV19
length: 15
D: -
J: TRBJ1-1
size: once

CDR3: CASSPQGPSTDTQYF
DNA: TGTGCCAGCAGTCCACAGGGACCAAGCACAGATACGCAGTATTTT
V: TRBV6-6
length: 15
D: -
J: TRBJ2-3
size: -

CDR3: CASRDQGYTGELFF
DNA: TGTGCCAGCAGGGATCAGGGGTACACCGGGGAGCTGTTTTTT
V: TRBV7-6
length: 14
D: -
J: TRBJ2-2
size: -

CDR3: CASSYKHTQYF
DNA: TGTGCCAGCAGTTACAAACATACGCAGTATTTT
V: TRBV6-5
length: 11
D: -
J: TRBJ2-3
size: once

CDR3: CASSSTSGETQYF
DNA: TGTGCCAGCAGTTCGACTAGCGGAGAGACCCAGTACTTC
V: TRBV5-6
length: 13
D: TRBD2
J: TRBJ2-5
size: -

CDR3: CASSSMQERNQPQHF
DNA: TGTGCCAGCAGCTCAATGCAGGAGCGGAATCAGCCCCAGCATTTT
V: TRBV5-5
length: 15
D: -
J: TRBJ1-5
size: -

CDR3: CASSFSLAYSYNEQFF
DNA: TGTGCCAGCAGTTTCTCTCTAGCCTACTCCTACAATGAGCAGTTCTTC
V: TRBV28
length: 16
D: -
J: TRBJ2-1
size: -

CDR3: CASSPRSWGDTQYF
DNA: TGTGCCAGCAGCCCCCGATCTTGGGGGGATACGCAGTATTTT
V: TRBV7-8
length: 14
D: -
J: TRBJ2-3
size: -

CDR3: CASSLSGINQPQHF
DNA: TGTGCCAGCAGTTTGTCGGGCATCAATCAGCCCCAGCATTTT
V: TRBV27
length: 14
D: -
J: TRBJ1-5
size: -

CDR3: CSVEDRLETYNEQFF
DNA: TGCAGCGTTGAGGACCGACTGGAGACCTACAATGAGCAGTTCTTC
V: TRBV29-1
length: 15
D: -
J: TRBJ2-1
size: once

CDR3: CASSPQSTGGWGQYF
DNA: TGCGCCAGCAGCCCCCAATCGACAGGGGGCTGGGGGCAGTACTTC
V: TRBV5-1
length: 15
D: TRBD1
J: TRBJ2-7
size: few

CDR3: CATERQSNSYEQYF
DNA: TGTGCTACCGAACGACAGTCCAACTCCTACGAGCAGTACTTC
V: TRBV6-1
length: 14
D: -
J: TRBJ2-7
size: once

CDR3: CASSLLGAGDYEQYF
DNA: TGTGCCAGCAGCTTATTGGGGGCAGGGGACTACGAGCAGTACTTC
V: TRBV7-8
length: 15
D: -
J: TRBJ2-7
size: once

CDR3: CASSQDGQVRGELFF
DNA: TGCGCCAGCAGCCAAGACGGGCAGGTTAGGGGGGAGCTGTTTTTT
V: TRBV4-1
length: 15
D: -
J: TRBJ2-2
size: -

CDR3: CASSLESGVGTEAFF
DNA: TGTGCCAGCAGCTTAGAGTCGGGGGTTGGCACTGAAGCTTTCTTT
V: TRBV7-8
length: 15
D: -
J: TRBJ1-1
size: -

CDR3: CASSSSGTLYEQYF
DNA: TGTGCCAGCAGTTCCAGCGGGACTTTGTACGAGCAGTACTTC
V: TRBV27
length: 14
D: TRBD2
J: TRBJ2-7
size: -

CDR3: CASSQGQGPGELFF
DNA: TGTGCCAGCAGCCAAGGCCAGGGTCCCGGGGAGCTGTTTTTT
V: TRBV7-6
length: 14
D: -
J: TRBJ2-2
size: -

CDR3: CASSYSPGSYEQYF
DNA: TGTGCCAGCAGTTACTCACCGGGAAGCTACGAGCAGTACTTC
V: TRBV6-6
length: 14
D: -
J: TRBJ2-7
size: -

CDR3: CASSYSMNREYNEQFF
DNA: TGTGCCAGCAGTTACTCGATGAACAGGGAATACAATGAGCAGTTCTTC
V: TRBV6-6
length: 16
D: -
J: TRBJ2-1
size: -

CDR3: CSGQGLGGRAQWDTQYF
DNA: TGCAGCGGACAGGGGCTGGGCGGGAGGGCCCAATGGGATACGCAGTATTTT
V: TRBV29-1
length: 17
D: -
J: TRBJ2-3
size: -

CDR3: CASSLAWGGDEQYF
DNA: TGTGCCAGCAGCTTGGCCTGGGGAGGGGACGAGCAGTACTTC
V: TRBV5-5
length: 14
D: TRBD2
J: TRBJ2-7
size: -

CDR3: CSVSGGSNSPLHF
DNA: TGCAGCGTGTCAGGGGGGAGTAATTCACCCCTCCACTTT
V: TRBV29-1
length: 13
D: TRBD1
J: TRBJ1-6
size: -

CDR3: CASSYGTGGYYEQYF
DNA: TGTGCCAGCAGCTACGGGACAGGGGGCTATTACGAGCAGTACTTC
V: TRBV11-2
length: 15
D: TRBD1
J: TRBJ2-7
size: -

CDR3: CASSSTIRTSGQETQYF
DNA: TGTGCCAGCAGCAGCACCATTCGGACTAGCGGACAAGAGACCCAGTACTTC
V: TRBV7-9
length: 17
D: TRBD2
J: TRBJ2-5
size: -

CDR3: CASSIGTSGYDTQYF
DNA: TGTGCCAGTAGTATAGGGACTAGCGGCTATGATACGCAGTATTTT
V: TRBV19
length: 15
D: TRBD2
J: TRBJ2-3
size: -